In its sample, the clone carrying this TCR beta chain was seen many times. Antigen: not known. If no ophthalmopathy progression occurred within 18 months, Graves' hyperthyroidism was stable. Using RNA transcripts as the source, TCR beta CDR3 regions were amplified. HTBI primers drove first-round RT-PCR of the TCR CDR3. TCRdb independently ran MiXCR on the multiplex PCR reads; one entry per CDR3 protein. Counted here are approximately 430,000 distinct CDR3 sequences, 15% to 19% occurring once; the ten biggest clones make up around an eighth. The record originates from a study of T cells in Graves' hyperthyroidism and ophthalmopathy. Across the study: At initial diagnosis, before any treatment had begun, peripheral blood was obtained. Findings and caveats of the study: Prediction of ophthalmopathy progression came a median approximately 6.5 months pre-onset. Among clonotypes expanded in thyroid above 0.001, most were also found in blood.

Trimming took 5 bases from V and 4 from J; bases not matched to a gene: 10. The CDR3 loop spans 14 amino acids. Looked up from germline, CDR1 is DFQATT and CDR2 is SNEGSKA (reference sequence). This TCR was sampled from a woman aged 18-29 years with Graves' hyperthyroidism. V and J are TRBV20-1 and TRBJ2-5; 7 nucleotides align to TRBD2. Sequences were obtained from blood. The CDR3 spells CSAGFLGGRETQYF. CDR3 nucleotide sequence: TGCAGTGCTGGATTCCTCGGGGGGAGAGAGACCCAGTACTTC.